The clone carrying this T cell receptor (beta chain) was seen only a few times. The target antigen is unknown. This record comes from a study of CD8 T cells in ankylosing spondylitis. V gave up 6 bases and J gave up 3 bases, with 11 bases separating them. The CDR3 spans 14 residues. Notes on the study in general: Relatively rare in peripheral blood, disease-linked clones were also CD8+. Researchers reportedly found disease-linked clones significantly enriched in matched ankylosing spondylitis synovial fluid. Before this, some motif variants had been reported in reactive arthritis synovial fluid and blood.

MiXCR, applied by TCRdb to the 5' RACE reads, yields one record per CDR3 protein. The sample consists of a few hundred thousand distinct CDR3 sequences, more than 15% of them appearing once. The sequenced sample was blood, either unsorted or a sorted T cell fraction (not recorded which). This TCR was recovered from a male donor with ankylosing spondylitis or in good health (not recorded which). The chain carries TRBV12-3 or TRBV12-4 and TRBJ2-2, with a possible D match to TRBD2 (5 bases). CDR3 DNA sequence: TGTGCCAGCAGCCCCGGACTTTACACCGGGGAGCTGTTTTTT. Translating it yields CASSPGLYTGELFF.